Shown below are 4 T cell receptor beta chains from a single sample sequenced in a study of T cells in Graves' hyperthyroidism and ophthalmopathy. Regions amplified from RNA transcripts were the TCR beta CDR3 regions. The TCR CDR3 was amplified in a first-round RT-PCR using the HTBI primer set. TCRdb fed the multiplex PCR reads into MiXCR, producing one record per CDR3 protein. The sample lists 250,000 to 300,000 distinct CDR3 sequences; approximately 18% were seen once. Sequences were obtained from blood. These receptors were obtained from a man aged 50 to 60 with Graves' ophthalmopathy.

CDR3 in amino acids: CASSLTSGKLGELFF. In DNA form, the CDR3 reads TGTGCCAGCAGCTTAACCTCTGGGAAGCTCGGGGAGCTGTTTTTT. The rearrangement uses TRBV11-2 and TRBJ2-2; the D is unclear. The CDR3 length is 15 residues. Trimming shortened V by 2 bases and J by 7 bases, and 14 bases separated the two germline ends. Germline loops: CDR1 SGHAT, CDR2 FQNNGV.

The V and J genes are TRBV2 and TRBJ2-4, with D unresolved. The CDR3 is 16 residues long. Germline assignment: CDR1 SNHLY and CDR2 FYNNEI. V lost 1 base and J 0 bases, leaving 10 bases between the germline ends. The CDR3 reads CASSEGRSLAKNIQYF. The CDR3 DNA reads as TGTGCCAGCAGTGAAGGAAGATCCTTAGCCAAAAACATTCAGTACTTC.

This clonotype was counted many times. J is TRBJ2-7 and V is TRBV20-1, with 8 bases lining up with TRBD2. With 0 bases clipped from V and 6 bases from J, the junction kept 7 bases outside the gene matches. Germline V gives CDR1 DFQATT, CDR2 SNEGSKA (reference sequence). The CDR3 covers 14 residues. DNA of the CDR3: TGCAGTGCTAGAGATGTAGCGGGACGGGGCGAGCAGTACTTC. Residues: CSARDVAGRGEQYF.

This clonotype has more than one count but fewer than ten. V gene TRBV4-1 combines with J gene TRBJ1-4; D is unclear. The germline V gene encodes CDR1 MGHRA and CDR2 YSYEKL. This CDR3 spans 13 amino acids. Trimming shortened V by 1 base and J by 7 bases, and 7 bases separated the two germline ends. CDR3 in amino acids: CASSQVLREKLFF. The CDR3 DNA sequence: TGCGCCAGCAGCCAAGTCCTCCGTGAAAAACTGTTTTTT.